Listed below are T cell receptor beta chains from one sample, sequenced in a study of T cell responses to AZD1222 COVID-19 vaccine. The protocol was immunoSEQ multiplex PCR, while the TCRdb copy is restricted to in-frame clones and leaves out a portion. The sample holds 90,000 to 100,000 clones, around nine tenths seen once. The sample in question was peripheral blood, obtained 28 days after the second AZD1222 dose. These receptors all come from an adult who received the AZD1222 COVID-19 vaccine. Both conserved end residues are part of each CDR3. Fields, in order: D gene, clone size, V gene, J gene, CDR3 protein, CDR3 DNA. A D gene is named only where the DNA matches it firmly. Clone size is given for some rows only: seen once, a few or many times, or a class if the clone is expanded.

TRBD1	-	TRBV7-8	TRBJ1-2	CASSLDRASGYTF	TGTGCCAGCAGCTTGGACAGGGCATCTGGCTACACCTTC
-	-	TRBV19	TRBJ2-2	CATLASKAGTGELFF	TGTGCCACCTTAGCGTCAAAAGCGGGCACCGGGGAGCTGTTTTTT
TRBD2	-	TRBV9	TRBJ2-1	CASSPRTSASHEQFF	TGTGCCAGCAGCCCTCGGACTAGCGCTTCCCATGAGCAGTTCTTC
-	-	TRBV28	TRBJ2-4	CASSSPGEGAKNIQYF	TGTGCCAGCAGTTCACCAGGGGAAGGAGCCAAAAACATTCAGTACTTC
-	-	TRBV6-5	TRBJ1-5	CASSYSGAGNQPQHF	TGTGCCAGCAGTTACTCGGGGGCCGGCAATCAGCCCCAGCATTTT
-	-	TRBV7-2	TRBJ2-6	CASSWTVSGANVLTF	TGTGCCAGCAGCTGGACAGTCTCTGGGGCCAACGTCCTGACTTTC
TRBD2	-	TRBV28	TRBJ2-3	CASSTRTSFTDTQYF	TGTGCCAGCAGTACACGGACTAGCTTCACAGATACGCAGTATTTT
-	-	TRBV27	TRBJ1-6	CASSLRQYNSPLHF	TGTGCCAGCAGTCTACGCCAATATAATTCACCCCTCCACTTT
-	-	TRBV15	TRBJ2-3	CATRSQDRIYTDTQYF	TGTGCCACCCGCAGCCAGGACCGAATATACACAGATACGCAGTATTTT
-	-	TRBV2	TRBJ2-7	CASTHLDSSYEQYF	TGTGCCAGCACTCACTTGGACAGCTCCTACGAGCAGTACTTC
TRBD1	medium-sized	TRBV5-1	TRBJ2-3	CASSLVQGAETDTQYF	TGCGCCAGCAGCTTGGTCCAGGGGGCAGAAACAGATACGCAGTATTTT
-	-	TRBV5-1	TRBJ1-1	CASSLSQMNTEAFF	TGCGCCAGCAGCTTGTCACAGATGAACACTGAAGCTTTCTTT
-	-	TRBV6-6	TRBJ1-1	CASKGTEAFF	TGTGCCAGCAAGGGCACTGAAGCTTTCTTT
-	-	TRBV7-9	TRBJ2-6	CASSSHYSGANVLTF	TGTGCCAGCAGCTCCCACTACTCTGGGGCCAACGTCCTGACTTTC
-	-	TRBV9	TRBJ2-7	CASSVDTEPGSYEQYF	TGTGCCAGCAGCGTAGATACCGAGCCGGGCTCCTACGAGCAGTACTTC
TRBD2	-	TRBV9	TRBJ2-7	CASSASLAGDYEQYF	TGTGCCAGCAGCGCCTCACTAGCGGGGGACTACGAGCAGTACTTC
-	-	TRBV3-1/TRBV3-2	TRBJ2-7	CASSRGREQYF	TGTGCCAGCAGCCGGGGGCGCGAGCAGTACTTC
-	once	TRBV9	TRBJ2-1	CASSKDPYNEQFF	TGTGCCAGCAGCAAAGATCCGTACAATGAGCAGTTCTTC
-	-	TRBV2	TRBJ1-6	CASSAANSPLHF	TGTGCCAGCAGTGCTGCCAATTCACCCCTCCACTTT
TRBD1	-	TRBV3-1/TRBV3-2	TRBJ1-1	CASSSGQAGTEAFF	TGTGCCAGCAGCTCGGGACAGGCGGGGACTGAAGCTTTCTTT
TRBD2	-	TRBV7-2	TRBJ2-1	CASSLGLAGINEQFF	TGTGCCAGCAGCTTGGGACTAGCGGGAATCAATGAGCAGTTCTTC
TRBD1	-	TRBV7-9	TRBJ1-2	CASSLGQNYGYTF	TGTGCCAGCAGCCTGGGACAGAACTATGGCTACACCTTC
-	-	TRBV4-1	TRBJ1-1	CASSQASGTEAFF	TGCGCCAGCAGCCAAGCCTCTGGCACTGAAGCTTTCTTT
TRBD2	few	TRBV30	TRBJ2-1	CAWRPGLAANNEQFF	TGTGCCTGGAGGCCCGGACTAGCGGCGAATAATGAGCAGTTCTTC
-	-	TRBV7-2	TRBJ1-1	CASSSGLGAFF	TGTGCCAGCAGCTCTGGGCTTGGGGCTTTCTTT
-	-	TRBV7-9	TRBJ1-5	CASSWDGGGVNQPQHF	TGTGCCAGCAGCTGGGACGGAGGGGGGGTCAATCAGCCCCAGCATTTT
-	-	TRBV7-9	TRBJ2-1	CASSPKIRLGNEQFF	TGTGCCAGCAGCCCAAAGATAAGGTTGGGCAATGAGCAGTTCTTC
-	-	TRBV27	TRBJ2-2	CASSRDLLSTGELFF	TGTGCCAGCAGTCGGGACCTACTAAGCACCGGGGAGCTGTTTTTT
-	-	TRBV28	TRBJ2-5	CASLTGTKGGETQYF	TGTGCCAGCCTTACCGGGACAAAGGGGGGAGAGACCCAGTACTTC
-	-	TRBV19	TRBJ1-3	CASKDQRGSGNTIYF	TGTGCCAGTAAGGATCAGAGGGGCTCTGGAAACACCATATATTTT
-	-	TRBV6-6	TRBJ2-1	CASSYSERVGEQFF	TGTGCCAGCAGTTACTCAGAGAGGGTAGGGGAGCAGTTCTTC
-	-	TRBV5-1	TRBJ2-3	CASSLAPGEADTQYF	TGCGCCAGCAGCTTGGCCCCGGGAGAGGCAGATACGCAGTATTTT
-	-	TRBV4-1	TRBJ1-6	CASSQAFIGTATGNSPLHF	TGCGCCAGCAGCCAAGCCTTTATCGGAACCGCGACGGGAAATTCACCCCTCCACTTT
TRBD2	-	TRBV2	TRBJ2-1	CASRTGLAGGSEQFF	TGTGCCAGCAGAACGGGACTAGCGGGGGGGAGTGAGCAGTTCTTC
TRBD1	-	TRBV19	TRBJ1-5	CASSKDREVGQPQHF	TGTGCCAGTAGTAAGGACAGGGAGGTAGGGCAGCCCCAGCATTTT
-	-	TRBV19	TRBJ2-7	CASSFLRDTATSEQYF	TGTGCCAGTAGTTTCCTCCGGGACACGGCTACGAGCGAGCAGTACTTC
-	once	TRBV19	TRBJ1-2	CASRGDWDDYGYTF	TGTGCCAGTAGAGGGGACTGGGATGACTATGGCTACACCTTC
TRBD1	-	TRBV18	TRBJ1-5	CASSLLQGGGNQPQHF	TGTGCCAGCTCACTACTACAGGGGGGAGGCAATCAGCCCCAGCATTTT
-	-	TRBV5-1	TRBJ2-7	CASRDFSTNTEHEQYF	TGCGCCAGCAGGGACTTCTCGACGAATACAGAACACGAGCAGTACTTC
TRBD1	-	TRBV2	TRBJ1-2	CASSVRQGFDNYGYTF	TGTGCCAGCAGTGTTAGACAGGGGTTTGACAACTATGGCTACACCTTC
TRBD1	-	TRBV13	TRBJ2-7	CASRDYRGLTYEQYF	TGTGCCAGCCGCGATTACAGGGGCCTAACCTACGAGCAGTACTTC
-	-	TRBV5-1	TRBJ2-1	CASKTGPVRFDEQFF	TGCGCCAGCAAGACCGGACCCGTTCGGTTCGATGAGCAGTTCTTC
TRBD1	-	TRBV11-2	TRBJ1-1	CASSPGQGGTEAFF	TGTGCCAGCAGCCCGGGACAGGGGGGCACTGAAGCTTTCTTT
-	once	TRBV7-6	TRBJ2-1	CASSSPFRTYNEQFF	TGTGCCAGCAGCTCGCCGTTTAGGACCTACAATGAGCAGTTCTTC
-	-	TRBV19	TRBJ2-2	CASRWGANTGELFF	TGTGCCTCTCGATGGGGGGCGAACACCGGGGAGCTGTTTTTT
-	-	TRBV25-1	TRBJ1-1	CASTSPGLFGREAFF	TGTGCCAGCACCTCCCCGGGACTTTTTGGGCGTGAAGCTTTCTTT
TRBD1	-	TRBV6-5	TRBJ2-1	CASSYSIGQAYNEQFF	TGTGCCAGCAGTTACTCGATCGGACAGGCCTACAATGAGCAGTTCTTC
TRBD1	-	TRBV27	TRBJ2-3	CASRDRRDTQYF	TGTGCCAGCAGGGACAGGCGAGATACGCAGTATTTT
-	-	TRBV27	TRBJ2-7	CASSLFLQTVSYEQYF	TGTGCCAGCAGTTTATTTCTCCAGACAGTATCCTACGAGCAGTACTTC
-	-	TRBV5-6	TRBJ1-4	CASSGLFNEKLFF	TGTGCCAGCAGCGGACTATTTAATGAAAAACTGTTTTTT